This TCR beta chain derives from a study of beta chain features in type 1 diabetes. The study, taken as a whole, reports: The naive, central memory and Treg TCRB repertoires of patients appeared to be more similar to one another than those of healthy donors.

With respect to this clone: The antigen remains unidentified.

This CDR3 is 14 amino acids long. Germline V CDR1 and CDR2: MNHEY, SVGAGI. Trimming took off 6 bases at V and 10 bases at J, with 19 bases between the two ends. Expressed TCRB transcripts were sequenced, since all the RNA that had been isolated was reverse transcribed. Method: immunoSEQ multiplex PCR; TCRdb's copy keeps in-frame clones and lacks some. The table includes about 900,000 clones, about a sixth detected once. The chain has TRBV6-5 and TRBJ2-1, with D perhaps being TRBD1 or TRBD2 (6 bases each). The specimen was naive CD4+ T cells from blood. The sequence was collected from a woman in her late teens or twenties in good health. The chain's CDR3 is CASSLGGPVTEQFF. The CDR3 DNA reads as TGTGCCAGCAGCCTCGGGGGCCCCGTAACGGAGCAGTTCTTC.